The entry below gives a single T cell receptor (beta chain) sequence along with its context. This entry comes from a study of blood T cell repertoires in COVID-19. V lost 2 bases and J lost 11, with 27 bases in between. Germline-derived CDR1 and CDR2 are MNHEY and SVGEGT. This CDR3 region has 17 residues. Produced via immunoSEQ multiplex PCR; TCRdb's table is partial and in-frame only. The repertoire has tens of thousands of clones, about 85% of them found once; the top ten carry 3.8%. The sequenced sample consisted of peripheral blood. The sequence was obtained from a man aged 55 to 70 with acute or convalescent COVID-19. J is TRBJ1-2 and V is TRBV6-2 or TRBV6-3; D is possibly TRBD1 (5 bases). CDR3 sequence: CASSYHSLTGTRAGYTF. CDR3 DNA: TGTGCCAGCAGTTACCACTCGCTCACCGGGACTCGCGCGGGGTACACCTTC.